This T cell receptor beta chain comes out of a study of T cell changes during pregnancy in multiple sclerosis. Libraries were prepared by immunoSEQ multiplex PCR; TCRdb keeps only in-frame clonotypes and omits some of them. Altogether tens of thousands of clones are present, 92% being singletons, with the ten largest covering under 2.5%. CDR3 length equals 14 residues. V lost 9 bases to trimming and J lost 1 base; unmatched junction nucleotides: 5. Germline values: CDR1 WNHNN, CDR2 SYGVQD (reference sequence). The rearrangement uses TRBV10-1 and TRBJ1-2; 10 bases align to TRBD1. This TCR came from a female donor with multiple sclerosis, enrolled in a pregnancy study. The source material was peripheral blood, sampled in the first trimester of pregnancy. The CDR3 is CARAGTGVNYGYTF. The CDR3 DNA is TGCGCCAGAGCCGGGACAGGGGTTAACTATGGCTACACCTTC.